What follows are 9 T cell receptor beta chains derived from one specimen sequenced in a study of CD8 T cells in Susac syndrome. It was with random hexamers that 0.5 to 1 ug RNA was reverse transcribed. Via MiXCR, TCRdb re-called the immunoSEQ multiplex PCR reads, giving one row per CDR3 protein. The table has approximately 190,000 distinct CDR3 sequences, approximately 94% seen once. Sequenced: CD4+ T cells from PBMCs. All receptors derive from a human donor in good health.

The rearrangement joins TRBV12-3 or TRBV12-4 to TRBJ2-7, with TRBD1 as a possible D gene (6 bases). Trimming took 8 bases from V and 2 from J, leaving 16 bases between them. The CDR3 runs 14 residues. CDR3 protein: CASRANDRTYEQYF. For the CDR3, the DNA is TGTGCCAGCCGAGCTAACGACAGGACCTACGAGCAGTACTTC.

The CDR3: CAWMERSWDRGHEQYF. CDR3 sequence (DNA): TGTGCCTGGATGGAACGTTCCTGGGACAGGGGGCACGAGCAGTACTTC. The chain employs TRBV30 and TRBJ2-7, with 12 bases identical to TRBD1. V lost 4 bases to trimming and J lost 5 bases; unmatched junction nucleotides: 12. The germline gives CDR1 GTSNPN, CDR2 SVGIG (reference sequence). CDR3 length: 16 amino acids.

The chain uses TRBV20-1 and TRBJ1-3; D ambiguous. The V and J ends lost 7 bases and 14 bases respectively, with 18 bases between them. Germline V CDR1 and CDR2: DFQATT, SNEGSKA (reference sequence). The CDR3 is 11 amino acids. Written as DNA, the CDR3 is TGCAGTGGTCCATCGGCAGGAAAGTTATATTTT. Protein product: CSGPSAGKLYF.

J is TRBJ2-3 and V is TRBV24-1, with D maybe TRBD1 (5 bases). This CDR3 contains 13 residues. Germline V gene data show CDR1 as KGHDR and CDR2 as SFDVKD. V was shortened by 3 bases and J by 6 bases, with 9 bases between the two germline ends. The CDR3 bases are TGTGCCACCAGTGATCAGGGTCCCGATACGCAGTATTTT. Translated, it gives CATSDQGPDTQYF.

CDR3 region: CASSLTQGSGELFF. In nucleotides, the CDR3 is TGCGCCAGCAGCCTTACACAGGGCTCCGGGGAGCTGTTTTTT. The chain links TRBV4-1 to TRBJ2-2, with D tentatively TRBD1 (6 bases). The CDR3 covers 14 residues. Germline CDR1 reads MGHRA; CDR2 reads YSYEKL. The V end was cut by 4 bases, the J end by 6 bases, with 12 bases between.

The rearrangement joins TRBV13 to TRBJ1-1; D may be TRBD1 (6 bases). CDR1 is PRHDT, CDR2 FYEKMQ, per germline (reference sequence). Trimming took off 5 bases at V and 6 bases at J, with 16 bases between the two ends. The CDR3 sequence is 14 residues long. The CDR3, as DNA: TGTGCCAGCAGCGTGGGGGCGGCCAGACCTGAAGCTTTCTTT. Translation: CASSVGAARPEAFF. Looking up the rest from reference TRBV13 and TRBJ1-1 gives the full variable domain: AAGVIQSPRHLIKEKRETATLKCYPIPRHDTVYWYQQGPGQDPQFLISFYEKMQSDKGSIPDRFSAQQFSDYHSELNMSSLELGDSALYFCASSVGAARPEAFFGQGTRLTVV.

J is TRBJ2-1 and V is TRBV9; 10 bases fit TRBD2. Trimming at V came to 4 bases and at J to 5 bases, leaving 9 bases not matched to a gene. Germline lookup yields CDR1 SGDLS and CDR2 YYNGEE. The CDR3 is 16 residues long. The CDR3 region has the DNA TGTGCCAGCAGCCCCTTCCTAGCGGGGGATCACAATGAGCAGTTCTTC. Protein: CASSPFLAGDHNEQFF.

The rearrangement links TRBV11-3 to TRBJ1-1; 10 bases agree with TRBD1. The V segment lost 3 bases and the J segment 0 bases; nucleotides outside the gene matches: 10. Per germline, CDR1 SGHNT and CDR2 YENEEA. This CDR3 is 18 amino acids long. The CDR3 spells CASSFQRDRGFMNTEAFF. The CDR3 bases are TGTGCCAGCAGCTTCCAGAGGGACAGGGGATTCATGAACACTGAAGCTTTCTTT. Supplemented by reference TRBV11-3 and TRBJ1-1, the full variable domain reads EAGVVQSPRYKIIEKKQPVAFWCNPISGHNTLYWYLQNLGQGPELLIRYENEEAVDDSQLPKDRFSAERLKGVDSTLKIQPAELGDSAVYLCASSFQRDRGFMNTEAFFGQGTRLTVV.

CDR3 DNA sequence: TGTGCCAGCAGCCCGAAGGGGTTGGGAGCAGATACGCAGTATTTT. It codes for CASSPKGLGADTQYF. The chain employs TRBV7-9 and TRBJ2-3, with D perhaps matching TRBD1 or TRBD2 (5 bases each). The CDR3 totals 15 residues. Trimming left V 5 bases short and J 4 bases short, with 16 bases between. Germline CDR1 reads SEHNR; CDR2 reads FQNEAQ (reference sequence). The full variable domain, its missing parts supplied by reference TRBV7-9 and TRBJ2-3, is DTGVSQNPRHKITKRGQNVTFRCDPISEHNRLYWYRQTLGQGPEFLTYFQNEAQLEKSRLLSDRFSAERPKGSFSTLEIQRTEQGDSAMYLCASSPKGLGADTQYFGPGTRLTVL.